Below, one T cell receptor beta chain is given with its context. Trimming took off 3 bases at V and 2 bases at J, with 13 bases between the two ends. This CDR3 comprises 15 residues. CDR1 MNHEY and CDR2 SMNVEV come from the germline V gene (reference sequence). These data belong to a study of technical replicates of blood from a few donors. Assay used: immunoSEQ multiplex PCR; TCRdb lists only in-frame clones, some missing. The table records under 90,000 clones, around 97% of them present only once. V usage is TRBV27 and J usage is TRBJ1-2; D possibly corresponds to TRBD1 (5 bases). This TCR derives from a human donor in good health. The material sequenced was T cells isolated from PBMCs. The chain's CDR3 is CASSLRTSGNYGYTF. CDR3 DNA sequence: TGTGCCAGCAGTTTGAGGACCTCAGGGAACTATGGCTACACCTTC.